A single count supports the clone carrying this T cell receptor beta chain. Its antigen is as yet unknown. Primers: 60 Vbeta forward and 13 Jbeta reverse. Profiling relied on immunoSEQ multiplex PCR, and the TCRdb table lists in-frame clones only, not all of them. The sample holds 240,000 or so clones, around 81% seen once. This record belongs to a study of cytomegalovirus exposure and HLA in healthy donors. Study overall: A previous analysis identified more than 100 million unique TCR beta sequences derived from around 200 million T cells. Ancestry clustering placed roughly four fifths of several hundred genotyped donors in the Caucasian-associated cluster.

Study results and limitations: The study listed around 150 cytomegalovirus-associated TCR beta chains. Among the sequence variants, a highly shared cluster was likely an artifact of sequencing.

Germline CDR1 is MDHEN and CDR2 is SYDVKM. This CDR3 contains 16 residues. With 3 bases removed from V and 1 base from J, the gap between germline ends came to 15 bases. The V and J genes are TRBV28 and TRBJ1-2; possibly TRBD1 for D (5 bases). The sequence was collected from a woman in her sixties in good health and CMV-seropositive. Source material: PBMCs. The CDR3, as DNA: TGTGCCAGCAGTTTTCCAGGAGGGGAAAATAACTATGGCTACACCTTC. Its protein is CASSFPGGENNYGYTF.